This T cell receptor beta chain is from a study of T cells after posttransplantation cyclophosphamide. With respect to this clone: The antigen remains undetermined.

Assay: immunoSEQ multiplex PCR; the TCRdb copy retains only in-frame clones and omits some. The table records around 6,900 clones, around 78% of them present only once. This CDR3 is 16 amino acids long. Per the germline V gene, CDR1 is KGHSH and CDR2 is LQKENI. V gave up 0 bases and J gave up 3 bases, with 12 bases separating them. Study-level findings and limits: After PTCy, TRB diversity resembled that of CNI/methotrexate controls.

What was sequenced was memory CD4+ T cells sorted from blood. This sequence joins TRBV18 and TRBJ2-1; the D gene is possibly TRBD2 (5 bases). The receptor was derived from a woman between 45 and 65 years old in good health and a related stem cell transplant donor. In nucleotides, the CDR3 is TGTGCCAGCTCACCACCGGTTCGGACTGACTACAATGAGCAGTTCTTC. This encodes CASSPPVRTDYNEQFF.